This T cell receptor beta chain was captured in a study of technical replicates of blood from a handful of donors. Profiled with immunoSEQ multiplex PCR; TCRdb holds only in-frame clones, not every one. The sample records about 70,000 clones, roughly 89% being singletons. The CDR3 is 13 amino acids. Trimming took off 1 base at V and 2 bases at J, with 6 bases between the two ends. The germline CDR1 and CDR2 sequences are LGHNA and YNFKEQ. The sequenced material came from T cells isolated from PBMCs. The sequence derives from a human donor in good health. The rearrangement joins TRBV4-2 to TRBJ2-7; TRBD1 might be the D (6 bases). CDR3 in amino acids: CASSQGQAYEQYF. CDR3 nucleotides: TGTGCCAGCAGCCAAGGACAGGCCTACGAGCAGTACTTC.